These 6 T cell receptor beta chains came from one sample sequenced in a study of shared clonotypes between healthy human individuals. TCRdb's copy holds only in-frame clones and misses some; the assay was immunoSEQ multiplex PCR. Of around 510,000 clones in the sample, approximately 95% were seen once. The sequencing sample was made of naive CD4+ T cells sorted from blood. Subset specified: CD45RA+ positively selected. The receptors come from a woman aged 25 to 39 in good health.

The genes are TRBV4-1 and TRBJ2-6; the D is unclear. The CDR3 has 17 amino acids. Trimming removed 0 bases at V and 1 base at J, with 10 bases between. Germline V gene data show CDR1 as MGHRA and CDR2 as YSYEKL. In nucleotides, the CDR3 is TGCGCCAGCAGCCAAGATTATCGATTATCTGGGGCCAACGTCCTGACTTTC. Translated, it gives CASSQDYRLSGANVLTF.

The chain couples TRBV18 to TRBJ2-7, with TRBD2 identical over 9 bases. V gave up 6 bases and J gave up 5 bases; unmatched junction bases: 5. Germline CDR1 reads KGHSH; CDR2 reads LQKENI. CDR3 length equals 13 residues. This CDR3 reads CASSWREGHEQYF. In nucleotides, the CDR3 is TGTGCCAGCTCTTGGCGGGAGGGCCACGAGCAGTACTTC. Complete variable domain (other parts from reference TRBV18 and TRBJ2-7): NAGVMQNPRHLVRRRGQEARLRCSPMKGHSHVYWYRQLPEEGLKFMVYLQKENIIDESGMPKERFSAEFPKEGPSILRIQQVVRGDSAAYFCASSWREGHEQYFGPGTRLTVT.

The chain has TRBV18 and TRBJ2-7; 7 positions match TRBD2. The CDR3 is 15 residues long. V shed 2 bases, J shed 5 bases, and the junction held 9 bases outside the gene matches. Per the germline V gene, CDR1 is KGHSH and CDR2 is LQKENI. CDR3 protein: CASSPREGEIHEQYF. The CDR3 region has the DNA TGTGCCAGCTCACCAAGGGAGGGTGAAATCCACGAGCAGTACTTC.

The DNA for the CDR3 is TGTGCCAGCAGTTTACTATCGGTAGCGGGGTCTAACAATGAGCAGTTCTTC. It codes for CASSLLSVAGSNNEQFF. This sequence joins TRBV27 and TRBJ2-1, with TRBD2 matching 8 bases. The CDR3 is made up of 17 amino acids. The ends lost 2 bases at V and 5 bases at J; junction bases unmatched: 11. The germline CDR1 and CDR2 sequences are MNHEY and SMNVEV (reference sequence).

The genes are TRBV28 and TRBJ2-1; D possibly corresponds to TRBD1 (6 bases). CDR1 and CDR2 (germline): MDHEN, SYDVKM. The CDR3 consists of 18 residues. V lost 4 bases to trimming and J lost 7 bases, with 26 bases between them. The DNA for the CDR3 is TGTGCCAGCAGTTCAACCTCATCCCTACCGACAGGCTTGAATGAGCAGTTCTTC. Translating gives CASSSTSSLPTGLNEQFF.

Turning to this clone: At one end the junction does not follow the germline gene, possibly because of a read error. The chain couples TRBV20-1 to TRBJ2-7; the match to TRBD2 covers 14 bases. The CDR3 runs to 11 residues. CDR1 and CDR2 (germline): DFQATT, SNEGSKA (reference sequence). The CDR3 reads CSAREGLAGAF. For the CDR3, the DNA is TGCAGTGCTAGAGAGGGACTAGCGGGGGCCTTC.